A selection of T cell receptor beta chains follows, all from one sample in a study of blood T cell repertoires in COVID-19. Data came from immunoSEQ multiplex PCR; TCRdb stores just in-frame clones and leaves some out. The repertoire holds almost 400,000 clones, 87% seen once, with over 2% in the top ten. Sequencing was done on a sample of peripheral blood. The receptors shown here come from a woman aged 60-75 years with COVID-19, enrolled during active disease. CDR3s include the opening cysteine and the closing phenylalanine or tryptophan. Each record gives: J gene, CDR3 length, D gene, clone size, V gene, CDR3 DNA, CDR3 protein. The D gene is left open where the match is weak. Some rows have no size entry. The others give once, few or many, or a class for an expanded clone.

>TRBJ2-1|14|TRBD2|-|TRBV11-3
TGTGCCAGCAGCTTAGCCACGGGGGGGAATGAGCAGTTCTTC
CASSLATGGNEQFF
>TRBJ1-4|15|TRBD1|few|TRBV18
TGTGCCAGCTCATCCGACAGGGGGCGCAAGGAAAAACTGTTTTTT
CASSSDRGRKEKLFF
>TRBJ1-5|15|-|-|TRBV16
TGTGCCAGCAGCCACGCGGGGGGGGGCGAGCAGCCCCAGCATTTT
CASSHAGGGEQPQHF
>TRBJ1-2|12|TRBD1|-|TRBV5-6
TGTGCCAGCAGCCTACAGGGGGCGGGTTACACCTTC
CASSLQGAGYTF
>TRBJ1-1|14|TRBD1|-|TRBV3-1/TRBV3-2
TGTGCCAGCAGCCAAGAGACAGGGCCCACTGAAGCTTTCTTT
CASSQETGPTEAFF
>TRBJ1-5|15|TRBD1|-|TRBV6-5
TGTGCCAGCAGTCGTAACGGACAGGGGGATCAGCCCCAGCATTTT
CASSRNGQGDQPQHF
>TRBJ1-4|15|-|-|TRBV5-1
TGCGCCAGCAGCTTATCTGGTCGGGCTAATGAAAAACTGTTTTTT
CASSLSGRANEKLFF
>TRBJ1-2|15|-|once|TRBV3-1/TRBV3-2
TGTGCCAGCAGCCAAAGTGGAGGAGTCCACTATGGCTACACCTTC
CASSQSGGVHYGYTF
>TRBJ1-1|14|-|few|TRBV6-2/TRBV6-3
TGTGCCAGCAGTTACCACGGAGCGAACACTGAAGCTTTCTTT
CASSYHGANTEAFF
>TRBJ1-2|14|TRBD1|-|TRBV30
TGTGCCCTAAAGTGGGACAGGGTCTCCTATGGCTACACCTTC
CALKWDRVSYGYTF
>TRBJ1-6|15|-|-|TRBV6-5
TGTGCCAGCAGTTACTCCTCGGGTAATAATTCACCCCTCCACTTT
CASSYSSGNNSPLHF
>TRBJ2-7|13|-|-|TRBV2
TGTGCCAGCAAGCAGGTTAGCTCCTACGAGCAGTACTTC
CASKQVSSYEQYF
>TRBJ2-1|13|-|-|TRBV24-1
TGTGCCACCAGTGATTCTAAGGGGAATGAGCAGTTCTTC
CATSDSKGNEQFF
>TRBJ2-2|15|-|-|TRBV6-5
TGTGCCAGCAGTTACGTTGGGGCGGACACCGGGGAGCTGTTTTTT
CASSYVGADTGELFF
>TRBJ2-7|13|-|-|TRBV5-6
TGTGCCAGCAGCAAGGCAGGGCCGCGGGAGCAGTACTTC
CASSKAGPREQYF
>TRBJ1-2|16|-|-|TRBV19
TGTGCCAGTAGTATAGATCGGAGGGGCTCCGCCTATGGCTACACCTTC
CASSIDRRGSAYGYTF
>TRBJ2-1|17|-|once|TRBV12-2
TGTGCAAGTCGCTTCCACCGACCTAGCGGGGGGGCAGGTGAGCAGTTCTTC
CASRFHRPSGGAGEQFF
>TRBJ2-2|15|-|-|TRBV19
TGTGCCAGTGGCGGGACAGACCTTATGGGCGGGGAGCTGTTTTTT
CASGGTDLMGGELFF